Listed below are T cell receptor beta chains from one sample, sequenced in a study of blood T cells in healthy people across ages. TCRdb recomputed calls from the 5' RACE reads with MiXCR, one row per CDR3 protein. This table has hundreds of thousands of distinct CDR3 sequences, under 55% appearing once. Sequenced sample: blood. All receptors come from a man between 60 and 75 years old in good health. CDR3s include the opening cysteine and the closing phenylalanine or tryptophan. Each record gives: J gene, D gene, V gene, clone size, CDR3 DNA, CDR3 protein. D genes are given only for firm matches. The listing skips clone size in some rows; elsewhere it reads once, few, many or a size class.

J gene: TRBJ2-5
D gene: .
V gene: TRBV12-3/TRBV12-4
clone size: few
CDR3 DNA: TGTGCCAGCAGTTTTGGAGGGGACCAAGAGACCCAGTACTTC
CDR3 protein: CASSFGGDQETQYF

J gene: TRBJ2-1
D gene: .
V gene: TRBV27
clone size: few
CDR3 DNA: TGTGCCAGCAGTTTATCGGTCAGGGGCTTTAATGGTGAGCAGTTCTTC
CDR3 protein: CASSLSVRGFNGEQFF

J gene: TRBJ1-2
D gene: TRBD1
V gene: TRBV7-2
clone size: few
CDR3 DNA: TGTGCCAGCAGCTCTTGGACAGGCTGTGGCTACACCTTC
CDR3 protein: CASSSWTGCGYTF

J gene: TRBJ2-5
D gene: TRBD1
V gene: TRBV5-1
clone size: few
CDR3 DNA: TGCGCCAGCAGCTTGCGCGAGGAAGGACAGGGGGCGCGTAGGTCGGCCCAGTACTTC
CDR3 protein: CASSLREEGQGARRSAQYF

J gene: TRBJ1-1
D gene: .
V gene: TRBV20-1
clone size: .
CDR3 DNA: TGCAGTGCTAGAGATTACAGGAGGGGGGACACTGAAGCTTTCTTT
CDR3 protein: CSARDYRRGDTEAFF

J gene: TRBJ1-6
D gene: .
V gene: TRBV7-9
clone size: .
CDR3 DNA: TGTGCCAGCAGCTTACCATCGGCCGACCAAGGGGGTTCACCCCTCCACTTT
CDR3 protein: CASSLPSADQGGSPLHF

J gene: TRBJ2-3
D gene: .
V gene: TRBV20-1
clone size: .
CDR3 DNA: TGCAGTGCTAGAGTTATTAGCACAGATACGCAGTATTTT
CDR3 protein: CSARVISTDTQYF

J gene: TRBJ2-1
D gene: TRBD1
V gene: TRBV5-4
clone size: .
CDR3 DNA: TGTGCCAGCAGCTTGGCCGGGACAGGGGGCGCCTGGGTCGGGCGCGGTTCTGTCAATGAGCAGTTCTTC
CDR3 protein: CASSLAGTGGAWVGRGSVNEQFF

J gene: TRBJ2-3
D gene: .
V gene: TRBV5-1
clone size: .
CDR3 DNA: TGCGCCAGCAGCTTATCCCCGGGAGTTAGCACAGATACGCAGTATTTT
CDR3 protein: CASSLSPGVSTDTQYF

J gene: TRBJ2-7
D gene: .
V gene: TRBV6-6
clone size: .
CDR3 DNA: TGTGCCAGTACGGCAGGAAAGGGGCAGGAGGTCAACGAGCAGTACTTC
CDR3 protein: CASTAGKGQEVNEQYF

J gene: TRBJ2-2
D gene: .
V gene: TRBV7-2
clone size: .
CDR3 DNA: TGTGCCAGCAGCTTCCAACCCCCAGGGGTCGGGGAGCTGTTTTTT
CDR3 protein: CASSFQPPGVGELFF

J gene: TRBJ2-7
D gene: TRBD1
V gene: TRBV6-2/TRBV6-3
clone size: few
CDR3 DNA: TGTGCCAGCAGTTACCTCCCCATGCAGGGGGCGGAACACGAGCAGTACTTC
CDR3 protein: CASSYLPMQGAEHEQYF

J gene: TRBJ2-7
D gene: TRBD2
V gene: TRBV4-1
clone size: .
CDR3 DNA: TGCGCCAGCAGCCTATCTAGCGGGAGCTTCTACGAGCAGTACTTC
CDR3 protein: CASSLSSGSFYEQYF

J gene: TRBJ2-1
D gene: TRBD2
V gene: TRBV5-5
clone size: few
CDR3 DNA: TGTGCCAGCAGCTTGGATCTAGCGGGGGGGCACAATGAGCAGTTCTTC
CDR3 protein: CASSLDLAGGHNEQFF

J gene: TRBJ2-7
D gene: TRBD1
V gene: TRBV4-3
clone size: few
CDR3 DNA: TGCGCCAGCAGCCAAGACGGGGACAGGAGTTCCTACGAGCAGTACTTC
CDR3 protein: CASSQDGDRSSYEQYF

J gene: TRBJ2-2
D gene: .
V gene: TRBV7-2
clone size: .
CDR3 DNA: TGTGCCAGCAGCTTATATTTGCCCGGGGAGCTGTTTTTT
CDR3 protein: CASSLYLPGELFF

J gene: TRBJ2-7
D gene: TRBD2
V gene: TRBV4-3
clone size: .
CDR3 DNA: TGCGCCAGCGGCCAAGGGACTAGCGGGGCCTACGAGCAGTACTTC
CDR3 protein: CASGQGTSGAYEQYF

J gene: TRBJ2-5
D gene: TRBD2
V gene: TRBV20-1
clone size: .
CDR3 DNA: TGCAGTGCTAGAGATAGGGCTAGCGGGGCTCTTCAAGAGACCCAGTACTTC
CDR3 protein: CSARDRASGALQETQYF

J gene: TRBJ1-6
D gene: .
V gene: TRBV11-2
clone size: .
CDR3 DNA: TGTGCCAGCAGCTTAGATCTGTTGGGTTCACCCCTCCACTTT
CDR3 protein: CASSLDLLGSPLHF

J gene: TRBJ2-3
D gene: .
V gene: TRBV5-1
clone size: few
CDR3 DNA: TGCGCCAGCAGCTTGGGGCCAAGCCCAGATACGCAGTATTTT
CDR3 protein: CASSLGPSPDTQYF

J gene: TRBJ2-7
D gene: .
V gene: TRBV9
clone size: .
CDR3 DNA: TGTGCCAGCAGCGTAGCAGGCGGGTACACCTGCGAGCAGTACTTC
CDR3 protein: CASSVAGGYTCEQYF

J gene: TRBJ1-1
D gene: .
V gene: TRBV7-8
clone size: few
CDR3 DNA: TGTGCCAGCAGCTTCCCGGGATTCTTCACTGAAGCTTTCTTT
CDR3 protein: CASSFPGFFTEAFF

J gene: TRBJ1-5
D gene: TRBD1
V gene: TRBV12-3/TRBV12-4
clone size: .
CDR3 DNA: TGTGCCAGCACCCGGACAGGGATAGGGAATCAGCCCCAGCATTTT
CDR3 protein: CASTRTGIGNQPQHF

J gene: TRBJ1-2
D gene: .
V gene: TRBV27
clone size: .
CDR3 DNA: TGTGCCAGCAGTTTATTTGGGGGGAACTATGGCTACACCTTC
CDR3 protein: CASSLFGGNYGYTF

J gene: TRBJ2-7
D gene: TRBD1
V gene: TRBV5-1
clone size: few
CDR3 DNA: TGCGCCAGCAGCTTGTCGACAGGGGGCCGCGAGCAGTACTTC
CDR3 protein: CASSLSTGGREQYF

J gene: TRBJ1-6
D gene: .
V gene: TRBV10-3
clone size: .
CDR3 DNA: TGTGCCATCAGTGACGGGGATAATTCACCCCTCCACTTT
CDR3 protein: CAISDGDNSPLHF

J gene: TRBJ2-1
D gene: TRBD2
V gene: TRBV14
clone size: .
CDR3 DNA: TGTGCCAGCAGCGCCCGGGGGGGCCGGTACAATGAGCAGTTCTTC
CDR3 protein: CASSARGGRYNEQFF

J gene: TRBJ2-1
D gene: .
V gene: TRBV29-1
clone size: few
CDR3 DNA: TGCAGCGTTGAAGATCCTTGGGATTCCAATGAGCAGTTCTTC
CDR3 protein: CSVEDPWDSNEQFF

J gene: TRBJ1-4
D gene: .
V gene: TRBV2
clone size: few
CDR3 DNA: TGTGCCAGTGCCGGGGCCGAAACACTTTCGCGGGAAAAACTGTTTTTT
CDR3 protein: CASAGAETLSREKLFF

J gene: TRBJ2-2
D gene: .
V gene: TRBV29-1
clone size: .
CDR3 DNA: TGCAGCGTTCAGTTTGCAGACAAGACCACCGGGGAGCTGTTTTTT
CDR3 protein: CSVQFADKTTGELFF

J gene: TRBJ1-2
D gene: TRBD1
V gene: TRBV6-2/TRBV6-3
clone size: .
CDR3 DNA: TGTGCCAGCAGACGCCCGGGACAGGGGGCGCGCGGCTACACCTTC
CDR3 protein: CASRRPGQGARGYTF

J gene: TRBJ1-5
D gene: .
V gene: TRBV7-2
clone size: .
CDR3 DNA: TGTGCCAGCAGCTCTCAGGTAGATCAGCCCCAGCATTTT
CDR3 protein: CASSSQVDQPQHF

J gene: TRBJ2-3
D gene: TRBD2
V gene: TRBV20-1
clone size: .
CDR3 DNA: TGCAGTGCTAGGGTAGCGGGGGGCTTAGGCACAGATACGCAGTATTTT
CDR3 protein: CSARVAGGLGTDTQYF

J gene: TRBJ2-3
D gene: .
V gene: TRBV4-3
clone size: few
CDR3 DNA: TGCGCCAGCAGCCAAGATAGAACGGGGTCAGATACGCAGTATTTT
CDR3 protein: CASSQDRTGSDTQYF

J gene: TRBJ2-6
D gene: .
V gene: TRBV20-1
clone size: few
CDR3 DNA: TGCAGTGCACCCGGAGCTGGGGCCAACGTCCTGACTTTC
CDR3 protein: CSAPGAGANVLTF

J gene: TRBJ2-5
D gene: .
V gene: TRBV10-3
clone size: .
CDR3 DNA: TGTGCCATCAGTGAGTCGATGGTCCAAGAGACCCAGTACTTC
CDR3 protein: CAISESMVQETQYF

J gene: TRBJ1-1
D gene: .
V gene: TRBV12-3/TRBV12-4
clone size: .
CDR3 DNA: TGTGCCATCCAAGGGCCTCCGAACACTGAAGCTTTCTTT
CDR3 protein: CAIQGPPNTEAFF

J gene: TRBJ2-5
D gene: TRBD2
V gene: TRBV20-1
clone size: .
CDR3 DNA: TGCAGTGTTAGCGGGGGGGGAGGGTTTTATGAGCAGTACTTC
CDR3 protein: CSVSGGGGFYEQYF

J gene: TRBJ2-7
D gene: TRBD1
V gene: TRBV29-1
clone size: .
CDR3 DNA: TGCAGCGCTCGGACAGGGGGCAGCGAGCAGTACTTC
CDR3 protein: CSARTGGSEQYF

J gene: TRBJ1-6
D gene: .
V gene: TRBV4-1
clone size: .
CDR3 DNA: TGCGCCAGCAGCCTCTTGGATTGGGATTTAGGGAGCTCCTATAATTCACCCCTCCACTTT
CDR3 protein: CASSLLDWDLGSSYNSPLHF